One and the same sample provided the 26 T cell receptor beta chains below, sequenced in a study of naive and memory T cell subsets. The beta constant-region primer was an equimolar mix of two oligonucleotides covering TRBC1 and TRBC2. The ligated cDNA underwent four PCR rounds using SP2 and nested alpha and beta constant-region primers. TCRdb independently ran MiXCR on the UMI-ligation and nested PCR reads; one entry per CDR3 protein. The table records roughly 150,000 distinct CDR3 sequences, about 20% of them present only once. These receptors have no known antigen. Study-level findings and limits: A few larger clonotypes appeared in naive repertoires, especially CD8, possibly memory cells re-expressing CD45RA.

The specimen was naive CD4+ T cells from blood. These receptors were collected from a human donor in good health.

CDR3 DNA: TGTGCCAGCAGCGACCAGGGATTAGACATCGGGAATGAGCAGTTCTTC. This sequence encodes CASSDQGLDIGNEQFF. The rearrangement links TRBV6-5 to TRBJ2-1; TRBD1 might be the D (5 bases). This CDR3 has 16 amino acids. Trimming cost V 6 bases and J 7 bases, with 22 bases left between them. Germline V gene sequence: CDR1 MNHEY, CDR2 SVGAGI.

This clonotype appeared a few times. The chain combines TRBV28 with TRBJ2-7; D is unclear. With 3 bases removed from V and 6 bases from J, the gap between germline ends came to 18 bases. The CDR3 is made up of 15 amino acids. Germline lookup yields CDR1 MDHEN and CDR2 SYDVKM. The DNA of the CDR3 is TGTGCCAGCAGTTTTGTTCGGGTGGCAGGTCCCGAGCAGTACTTC. This gives the protein CASSFVRVAGPEQYF.

This clonotype has more than one count but fewer than ten. The chain recombines TRBV29-1 with TRBJ2-5; D possibly corresponds to TRBD2 (6 bases). V was clipped by 8 bases and J by 5 bases, with 21 bases between them. Germline loops: CDR1 SQVTM, CDR2 ANQGSEA. The CDR3 covers 14 residues. CDR3 in amino acids: CSHMGLTLGETQYF. For the CDR3, the DNA is TGCAGCCATATGGGACTGACTTTAGGGGAGACCCAGTACTTC.

The chain is built from TRBV11-2 and TRBJ2-3, with D unclear. Germline CDR1 reads SGHAT; CDR2 reads FQNNGV. The CDR3 runs to 15 residues. Trimming shortened V by 0 bases and J by 11 bases, and 18 bases separated the two germline ends. CDR3: CASSLEARAVRRQYF. In DNA form, the CDR3 reads TGTGCCAGCAGCTTAGAGGCACGGGCGGTTAGGAGGCAGTATTTT.

The chain uses TRBV28 and TRBJ1-3; TRBD1 is a possible D gene (5 bases). V was trimmed by 2 bases and J by 2 bases, leaving 10 bases between them. This CDR3 is built from 15 residues. Germline V gives CDR1 MDHEN, CDR2 SYDVKM. CDR3 sequence reads: CASSLRDRPGNTIYF. CDR3 DNA: TGTGCCAGCAGTTTAAGGGACCGACCTGGAAACACCATATATTTT.

In this sample, this clonotype turned up many times. The rearrangement uses TRBV19 and TRBJ2-1; 7 bases map to TRBD1. The CDR3 loop spans 16 amino acids. The V segment lost 5 bases and the J segment 0 bases; nucleotides outside the gene matches: 7. The germline gives CDR1 LNHDA, CDR2 SQIVND (reference sequence). CDR3 DNA sequence: TGTGCCAGTAGTGTGATAAACAGGGGCTCCTACAATGAGCAGTTCTTC. This gives the protein CASSVINRGSYNEQFF.

This sequence joins TRBV6-2 or TRBV6-3 and TRBJ2-7; D remains unclear. The CDR3 runs to 12 residues. Trimming stripped 5 bases from V and 2 bases from J, with 7 bases between. CDR1 is MNHEY, CDR2 SVGEGT, per germline. The CDR3 region is CASSPTPYEQYF. DNA for the CDR3: TGTGCCAGCAGTCCGACACCCTACGAGCAGTACTTC.

Many counts were recorded for this clonotype. The chain is built from TRBV11-2 and TRBJ2-1; the D is unclear. Per the germline V gene, CDR1 is SGHAT and CDR2 is FQNNGV. V lost 3 bases and J 0 bases, leaving 12 bases between the germline ends. The CDR3 runs to 16 residues. CDR3 residues: CASSFTSASSYNEQFF. The CDR3 DNA sequence: TGTGCCAGCAGCTTCACCAGCGCTAGCTCCTACAATGAGCAGTTCTTC.

This clonotype appeared many times. The chain employs TRBV7-2 and TRBJ2-5; D may be TRBD1 or TRBD2 (6 bases each). The length of the CDR3 is 15 residues. V was trimmed by 6 bases and J by 5 bases, leaving 19 bases between them. Germline lookup yields CDR1 SGHTA and CDR2 FQGNSA. CDR3 sequence (DNA): TGTGCCAGCAGAACCTCTTCGGGGGCGAGGGAGACCCAGTACTTC. Translating gives CASRTSSGARETQYF.

The chain recombines TRBV7-9 with TRBJ2-3; D is perhaps TRBD2 (5 bases). The CDR3 length is 17 residues. Germline CDR1 SEHNR, CDR2 FQNEAQ (reference sequence). V was pared by 2 bases and J by 1 base, with 16 bases between. The CDR3 bases are TGTGCCAGCAGCTTATCCGGGGTAGCGACACGCACAGATACGCAGTATTTT. Translation: CASSLSGVATRTDTQYF.

In this sample, this clonotype turned up a few times. The CDR3 loop is CASSPGQGRISYEQYF. The CDR3, as DNA: TGTGCCAGCAGCCCGGGACAGGGGCGGATCTCCTACGAGCAGTACTTC. The chain combines TRBV5-5 with TRBJ2-7, with 10 bases aligning to TRBD1. The trim removed 4 bases at V and 0 bases at J, leaving 7 bases unmatched. CDR3 size: 16 residues. From germline, CDR1 is SGHKS and CDR2 YYEKEE (reference sequence).

For this clonotype: With a much larger clone just one base away, this may be a read error. The chain has TRBV5-4 and TRBJ2-3, with D possibly TRBD1 on 6 matching bases. Germline V CDR1 and CDR2: SGHNT, YYREEE (reference sequence). The CDR3 runs to 18 residues. CDR3 protein: CASSLGGGAFPSTDTRYF. The CDR3 DNA reads as TGTGCCAGCAGCTTGGGTGGGGGCGCCTTCCCTAGCACAGATACGCGGTATTTT.

The V call is TRBV28, the J call TRBJ2-3; D is ambiguous. CDR3 size: 12 residues. Germline V gene data show CDR1 as MDHEN and CDR2 as SYDVKM. The V gene lost 3 bases and the J gene lost 11 bases, with 12 bases spanning the gap. The CDR3 nucleotides are TGTGCCAGCAGTTTGTTGGGGATCGGGCAGTATTTT. This sequence encodes CASSLLGIGQYF.

CDR3 residues: CATSRDPRTELFF. The CDR3 DNA sequence: TGTGCCACCAGCAGAGATCCCAGAACGGAGCTGTTTTTT. V and J are TRBV15 and TRBJ2-2; D remains unclear. The germline V gene has CDR1 LNHNV and CDR2 YYDKDF (reference sequence). The CDR3 totals 13 residues. The V end was cut by 0 bases, the J end by 10 bases, with 9 bases between.

In its sample, this clonotype was seen many times. The rearrangement links TRBV7-9 to TRBJ2-2; possibly TRBD1 for D (6 bases). Germline assignment: CDR1 SEHNR and CDR2 FQNEAQ (reference sequence). The CDR3 is 16 amino acids. V lost 2 bases and J lost 1, with 11 bases in between. CDR3 region: CASSLWRQENTGELFF. The CDR3 nucleotides read TGTGCCAGCAGCTTATGGAGACAGGAGAACACCGGGGAGCTGTTTTTT.

In this sample, this clonotype turned up many times. The chain links TRBV18 to TRBJ2-7; perhaps TRBD1 as D (6 bases). Germline CDR1 and CDR2: KGHSH and LQKENI. CDR3 length: 13 residues. Trimming removed 7 bases from V and 12 bases from J, with 22 bases in between. In DNA, the CDR3 is TGTGCCAGCTTCACCAAGCCTCAGGGGCACCGGTACTTC. This translates into CASFTKPQGHRYF.

The V and J genes are TRBV5-1 and TRBJ1-6; D not resolved. CDR3 length: 14 residues. V was shortened by 4 bases and J by 10 bases, with 15 bases between the two germline ends. Germline CDR1 SGHRS, CDR2 YFSETQ. The CDR3 loop is CASSPDGLGSPLHF. CDR3 nucleotides: TGCGCCAGCAGCCCGGACGGACTGGGATCACCCCTCCACTTT.

This clonotype was counted only a few times. The CDR3 DNA sequence: TGTGCCAGCAGTTTAGACCCGGGGCCCCAGCATTTT. Amino acids: CASSLDPGPQHF. The rearrangement joins TRBV28 to TRBJ1-5; D uncertain. Trimming removed 2 bases from V and 9 bases from J, with 8 bases in between. CDR1 MDHEN and CDR2 SYDVKM come from the germline V gene. This CDR3 is built from 12 residues.

This clonotype was seen only a few times. The chain employs TRBV12-3 or TRBV12-4 and TRBJ1-1; D possibly corresponds to TRBD1 (5 bases). The germline V and J ends were trimmed by 2 bases and 4 bases, with 8 bases remaining between them. This CDR3 comprises 13 residues. CDR3 amino acids: CASSLLQGTEAFF. The DNA of the CDR3 is TGTGCCAGCAGTTTACTGCAGGGCACTGAAGCTTTCTTT.

This clonotype was picked up many times. The chain has TRBV6-2 or TRBV6-3 and TRBJ2-2; D is perhaps TRBD1 (6 bases). Deletions cut 7 bases from V and 5 bases from J, with 14 bases between. CDR3 length: 14 residues. CDR1 and CDR2 (germline): MNHEY, SVGEGT. The CDR3 coding sequence is TGTGCCAGCACCCTCAGGGGTGCAACCGGGGAGCTGTTTTTT. Protein: CASTLRGATGELFF.

The table lists this clonotype with many counts. This chain uses TRBV29-1 with TRBJ2-7; D ambiguous. The CDR3 has 13 residues. Between the trimmed V and J ends, which lost 4 bases and 3 bases, there was a span of 13 bases. Per the germline V gene, CDR1 is SQVTM and CDR2 is ANQGSEA. In DNA, the CDR3 is TGCAGCGTTGTAGGACGCTTCGGCTACGAGCAGTACTTC. It translates to CSVVGRFGYEQYF.

The rearrangement links TRBV20-1 to TRBJ2-7; unclear D gene. The CDR3 sequence is 12 residues long. The germline gives CDR1 DFQATT, CDR2 SNEGSKA (reference sequence). Deletions cut 5 bases from V and 7 bases from J, with 15 bases between. Written as DNA, the CDR3 is TGCAGTGCTTCTATTGGGGTCGGGGAGCAGTACTTC. As protein: CSASIGVGEQYF.

This clonotype was seen repeatedly, ten times or more. The chain combines TRBV20-1 with TRBJ2-1; D might be TRBD2 (5 bases). Germline V gene lookup returns CDR1 DFQATT and CDR2 SNEGSKA (reference sequence). CDR3 length: 14 residues. V was shortened by 0 bases and J by 5 bases, with 11 bases between the two germline ends. CDR3 nucleotides: TGCAGTGCTAGAGATAGGCTAGCCCACAATGAGCAGTTCTTC. Protein product: CSARDRLAHNEQFF.

The rearrangement uses TRBV6-2 or TRBV6-3 and TRBJ2-2, with D unclear. CDR3 length: 14 amino acids. V lost 0 bases and J lost 5, with 7 bases in between. Germline V lookup: CDR1 MNHEY, CDR2 SVGEGT. As DNA, the CDR3 is TGTGCCAGCAGTTACTCGGGTTCTACCGGGGAGCTGTTTTTT. Its protein product is CASSYSGSTGELFF.

This rearrangement joins TRBV30 to TRBJ1-6; no reliable D call. The CDR3 has 12 amino acids. Trimming took 2 bases from V and 8 from J, leaving 7 bases between them. In germline, CDR1 is GTSNPN, CDR2 SVGIG (reference sequence). This CDR3 is CAWSRWDSPLHF. The CDR3, as DNA: TGTGCCTGGAGTAGATGGGATTCACCCCTCCACTTT.

This clonotype has only a few counts. This chain connects TRBV7-9 to TRBJ1-4, with 8 bases lining up with TRBD1. After removal of 5 bases from V and 3 bases from J, the junction contained 5 bases not matched to a gene. This CDR3 comprises 15 residues. Looked up from germline, CDR1 is SEHNR and CDR2 is FQNEAQ (reference sequence). The CDR3 loop reads CASSRQGSSNEKLFF. The CDR3 region has the DNA TGTGCCAGCAGCCGACAGGGGAGTTCTAATGAAAAACTGTTTTTT.